A single sample is the source of the 18 T cell receptor beta chains below, sequenced in a study of blood T cell repertoires in COVID-19. Clones were read by immunoSEQ multiplex PCR, and TCRdb kept only the in-frame ones, dropping some. The sample shows about 420,000 clones, roughly 89% of them seen only once. The sample taken for sequencing was peripheral blood. All receptors come from a young man with COVID-19, enrolled during active disease.

The genes are TRBV5-1 and TRBJ1-6, with 9 positions matching TRBD1. This CDR3 has 16 amino acids. Germline V gene lookup returns CDR1 SGHRS and CDR2 YFSETQ. Trimming cost V 0 bases and J 9 bases; bases outside gene matches: 7. Here the CDR3 DNA reads TGCGCCAGCAGCTTGGCGGGACAGGGATTTGGTTCACCCCTCCACTTT. Its translation is CASSLAGQGFGSPLHF.

This chain joins TRBV23-1 and TRBJ1-1; 10 nucleotides agree with TRBD1. TRBV23-1 carries the ORF label, with uncertain function. Losses at the gene ends were 8 bases for V and 4 bases for J; bases not matched to a gene: 16. The CDR3 length is 17 residues. In DNA form, the CDR3 reads TGCGCCAGCGGCCCGGGACAGGGGCGAGGAACAGGCACTGAAGCTTTCTTT. Its protein product is CASGPGQGRGTGTEAFF.

Only one count was recorded for this clone. The J gene is TRBJ2-1, the V gene TRBV7-9; 12 bases map to TRBD2. Germline CDR1 is SEHNR and CDR2 is FQNEAQ (reference sequence). The CDR3 covers 15 residues. V trimming: 6 bases; J trimming: 8 bases; junction bases outside the gene matches: 8. The CDR3 nucleotides are TGTGCCAGCAGAGATGGACTAGCGGGATTCGATGAGCAGTTCTTC. Its translation: CASRDGLAGFDEQFF. The variable domain in full, completed from reference TRBV7-9 and TRBJ2-1, reads DTGVSQNPRHKITKRGQNVTFRCDPISEHNRLYWYRQTLGQGPEFLTYFQNEAQLEKSRLLSDRFSAERPKGSFSTLEIQRTEQGDSAMYLCASRDGLAGFDEQFFGPGTRLTVL.

Of note for this clone: Other DNA sequences within the sample encode an identical CDR3. The chain employs TRBV2 and TRBJ1-5; the D is unclear. Germline loops: CDR1 SNHLY, CDR2 FYNNEI. Trimming shortened V by 0 bases and J by 4 bases, and 7 bases separated the two germline ends. The CDR3 length is 14 residues. The CDR3 bases are TGTGCCAGCAGTGAAGCGGGAGGAAATCAGCCCCAGCATTTT. Translated: CASSEAGGNQPQHF. The complete variable domain, with remaining parts taken from reference TRBV2 and TRBJ1-5, reads EPEVTQTPSHQVTQMGQEVILRCVPISNHLYFYWYRQILGQKVEFLVSFYNNEISEKSEIFDDQFSVERPDGSNFTLKIRSTKLEDSAMYFCASSEAGGNQPQHFGDGTRLSIL.

The chain joins TRBV5-4 to TRBJ2-3, with TRBD2 matching 7 bases. The CDR3 contains 17 residues. Looked up from germline, CDR1 is SGHNT and CDR2 is YYREEE (reference sequence). V lost 5 bases and J lost 0; bases outside the gene matches: 12. CDR3 sequence (DNA): TGTGCCAGCAGTCGGGGGGTTTGGCGCTATAGCACAGATACGCAGTATTTT. This translates into CASSRGVWRYSTDTQYF.

The chain is built from TRBV2 and TRBJ1-2, with D possibly being TRBD1 (5 bases). V shed 4 bases and J shed 0 bases, with 18 bases lying between them. The CDR3 is 17 amino acids. Looked up from germline, CDR1 is SNHLY and CDR2 is FYNNEI. The CDR3: CASSATDFLLPNYGYTF. CDR3 sequence (DNA): TGTGCCAGCAGTGCGACAGACTTCCTACTACCTAACTATGGCTACACCTTC. Looking up the rest from reference TRBV2 and TRBJ1-2 gives the full variable domain: EPEVTQTPSHQVTQMGQEVILRCVPISNHLYFYWYRQILGQKVEFLVSFYNNEISEKSEIFDDQFSVERPDGSNFTLKIRSTKLEDSAMYFCASSATDFLLPNYGYTFGSGTRLTVV.

Here the CDR3 reads CATTQDYEQYF. DNA of the CDR3: TGTGCCACCACGCAGGACTACGAGCAGTACTTC. J is TRBJ2-7 and V is TRBV24-1, with no clear D. Trimming left V 8 bases short and J 3 bases short, with 7 bases between. Germline loops: CDR1 KGHDR, CDR2 SFDVKD. The CDR3 totals 11 residues.

The rearrangement joins TRBV19 to TRBJ2-2; D is perhaps TRBD1 (6 bases). The CDR3 extends over 14 amino acids. Germline V gives CDR1 LNHDA, CDR2 SQIVND (reference sequence). V gave up 6 bases and J gave up 1 base, with 9 bases separating them. The CDR3 loop is CASSTGQNTGELFF. CDR3 nucleotide sequence: TGTGCCAGTAGCACGGGACAGAACACCGGGGAGCTGTTTTTT.

This clone was detected once. The V and J genes are TRBV3-1 (or the pseudogene TRBV3-2) and TRBJ2-5; D remains unclear. The CDR3 has 14 residues. Germline CDR1 is LGHDT and CDR2 is YNNKEL (reference sequence). The ends were cut back, 0 bases at V and 5 bases at J, with 10 bases in the middle. In DNA, the CDR3 is TGTGCCAGCAGCCAAGATTTAGTGGTGGAGACCCAGTACTTC. Its translation is CASSQDLVVETQYF.

The chain joins TRBV5-6 to TRBJ1-2; 8 nucleotides match TRBD1. V lost 3 bases and J lost 5; bases outside the gene matches: 6. Germline V gene lookup returns CDR1 SGHDT and CDR2 YYEEEE. The CDR3 loop spans 14 amino acids. CDR3 nucleotides: TGTGCCAGCAGCTCCGCCGGGACAGGATATGGCTACACCTTC. Protein sequence: CASSSAGTGYGYTF.

This sequence joins TRBV30 and TRBJ2-2, with 10 bases identical to TRBD2. CDR3 size: 16 residues. The J segment lost 9 bases and the V segment lost 6 bases, leaving 16 bases of the junction unmatched. Germline CDR1 and CDR2: GTSNPN and SVGIG (reference sequence). CDR3: CACHPRASGSGRELFF. The CDR3 nucleotides are TGTGCCTGCCACCCCCGGGCTAGCGGGAGTGGCCGGGAGCTGTTTTTT.

J is TRBJ2-3 and V is TRBV6-5; D possibly corresponds to TRBD1 (5 bases). Trimming took 7 bases from V and 1 from J, leaving 12 bases between them. Germline CDR1 is MNHEY and CDR2 is SVGAGI. This CDR3 has 14 residues. CDR3 coding DNA: TGTGCCAGCATAATCGACAGTGGCACAGATACGCAGTATTTT. Residues: CASIIDSGTDTQYF.

V gene TRBV19 combines with J gene TRBJ2-2; no firm D call. CDR1 is LNHDA and CDR2 is SQIVND in the germline V gene (reference sequence). This CDR3 spans 13 amino acids. V lost 2 bases, J lost 4 bases, and 5 bases lay in between. CDR3 residues: CASSITVTGELFF. The CDR3 DNA is TGTGCCAGTAGTATAACGGTCACCGGGGAGCTGTTTTTT.

The chain couples TRBV6-5 to TRBJ2-5; 8 bases are shared with TRBD2. CDR1 and CDR2 from the germline V gene are MNHEY and SVGAGI. V was clipped by 2 bases and J by 0 bases; unmatched bases: 5. This CDR3 has 16 amino acids. CDR3 sequence: CASSYLASGYQETQYF. As DNA, the CDR3 is TGTGCCAGCAGTTACCTGGCTAGCGGGTACCAAGAGACCCAGTACTTC.

The V and J genes are TRBV6-6 and TRBJ2-2; TRBD2 matches 12 bases. Germline loops: CDR1 MNHNY, CDR2 SVGAGI (reference sequence). CDR3 length: 15 amino acids. V gave up 8 bases and J gave up 4 bases; unmatched junction bases: 5. CDR3 loop: CASHRGLAGTGELFF. Here the CDR3 DNA reads TGTGCCAGCCACCGGGGACTAGCGGGCACCGGGGAGCTGTTTTTT.

In this sample, this clone turned up once. The chain has TRBV5-8 and TRBJ1-4; no clear D. CDR1 is SGHTS and CDR2 is YDEGEE in the germline V gene. CDR3 size: 13 residues. Trimming removed 1 base at V and 5 bases at J, with 6 bases between. Here the CDR3 reads CASSLIENEKLFF. CDR3 DNA: TGTGCCAGCAGCTTGATAGAAAATGAAAAACTGTTTTTT.

This clone was observed once. V is TRBV2 and J is TRBJ2-7; D unclear. The CDR3 length is 12 residues. Trimming cost V 6 bases and J 4 bases, with 10 bases left between them. Germline V lookup: CDR1 SNHLY, CDR2 FYNNEI. This chain's CDR3 is CASSFTEYEQYF. The DNA of the CDR3 is TGTGCCAGCAGCTTCACGGAGTACGAGCAGTACTTC.

The rearrangement links TRBV19 to TRBJ2-7; D possibly corresponds to TRBD2 (6 bases). The germline V gene has CDR1 LNHDA and CDR2 SQIVND (reference sequence). V was trimmed by 6 bases and J by 0 bases, leaving 9 bases between them. The CDR3 covers 13 residues. This CDR3 reads CASSAGSSYEQYF. The CDR3, as DNA: TGTGCCAGTAGCGCGGGGTCCTCCTACGAGCAGTACTTC. Looking up the rest from reference TRBV19 and TRBJ2-7 gives the full variable domain: DGGITQSPKYLFRKEGQNVTLSCEQNLNHDAMYWYRQDPGQGLRLIYYSQIVNDFQKGDIAEGYSVSREKKESFPLTVTSAQKNPTAFYLCASSAGSSYEQYFGPGTRLTVT.